This paragraph reports one T cell receptor (beta chain). The sample originates from a study of blood T cell repertoires in COVID-19. Study context: Sources were T cells, B-cell-depleted T cells, or PBMCs; the material itself was cDNA or gDNA.

In the original analysis: Reference gene primer amplification in the assay estimated nucleated cell counts. Repertoires were generated with immunoSEQ multiplex PCR, while TCRdb's copy carries only in-frame clones and drops some. V and J calls and clone size are those listed in that table; D and trimming were worked out from the DNA. Of fewer than 400,000 clones detected, roughly 87% appear once; the ten largest clones hold around 9%. Germline CDR1 reads MNHEY; CDR2 reads SVGAGI. The CDR3 covers 15 residues. V lost 5 bases and J 4 bases, leaving 14 bases between the germline ends. Participants spanned ages about 18 to 89 years and resided in 20 to 30 US areas. Recovered status in Cohort 3 required two negative PCRs, clearance, or symptom resolution.

The sample consisted of PBMCs or T cells enriched from blood (not recorded which). The receptor comes from a woman between 18 and 29 years old who had recovered from COVID-19. The chain uses TRBV6-5 and TRBJ1-4, with D hard to call. CDR3 protein: CASSPDTEYNEKLFF. Here the CDR3 DNA reads TGTGCCAGCAGTCCCGACACCGAATATAATGAAAAACTGTTTTTT.